Below, one TCR beta chain is given with its context. TCRdb re-called the 5' RACE reads with MiXCR, one entry per CDR3 protein. Of 1.5 million or so distinct CDR3 sequences listed, around a third are singletons. V gave up 6 bases and J gave up 0 bases, with 13 bases separating them. CDR1 is DFQATT, CDR2 SNEGSKA, per germline (reference sequence). The CDR3 has 14 amino acids. This record comes from a study of identical twins. The source is a newborn girl in good health. V and J are TRBV20-1 and TRBJ2-3; possibly TRBD2 for D (5 bases). The sequencing sample was made of cord blood. In DNA, the CDR3 is TGCAGTGCCGTTACTAGGGTCAGCACAGATACGCAGTATTTT. Protein: CSAVTRVSTDTQYF.